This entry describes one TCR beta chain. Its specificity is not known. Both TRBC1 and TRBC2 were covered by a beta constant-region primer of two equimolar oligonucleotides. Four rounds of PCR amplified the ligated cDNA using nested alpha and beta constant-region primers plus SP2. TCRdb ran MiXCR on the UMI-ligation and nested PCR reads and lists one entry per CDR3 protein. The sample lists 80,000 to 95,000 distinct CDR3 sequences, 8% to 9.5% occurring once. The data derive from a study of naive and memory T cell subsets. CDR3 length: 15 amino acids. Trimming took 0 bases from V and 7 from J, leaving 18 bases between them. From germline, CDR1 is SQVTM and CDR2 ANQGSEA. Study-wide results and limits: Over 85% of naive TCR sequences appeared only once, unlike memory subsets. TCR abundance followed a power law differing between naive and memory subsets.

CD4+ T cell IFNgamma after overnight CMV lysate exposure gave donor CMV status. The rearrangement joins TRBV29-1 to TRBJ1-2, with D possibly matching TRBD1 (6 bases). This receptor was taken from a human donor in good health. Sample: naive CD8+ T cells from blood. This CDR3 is CSVEDHLRGERGYTF. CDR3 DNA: TGCAGCGTTGAAGATCACCTCAGGGGAGAGCGTGGCTACACCTTC.